The 30 T cell receptor beta chains below were found in one sample sequenced in a study of Graves' ophthalmopathy and Graves' hyperthyroidism. RNA transcripts served as template for amplifying TCR beta CDR3 sequences. Investigators did first-round RT-PCR with HTBI primers, then second-round multiplex PCR. MiXCR, run by TCRdb on the multiplex PCR reads, gives a single entry per CDR3 protein. The sample holds roughly 500,000 distinct CDR3 sequences, around an eighth seen once. The sequenced sample was blood. These receptors were collected from a woman in her twenties or thirties with Graves' ophthalmopathy.

The CDR3 is CSASNTRGTEAFF. DNA of the CDR3: TGCAGTGCTTCTAATACGAGAGGTACTGAAGCTTTCTTT. The gene calls are TRBV20-1 and TRBJ1-1; D uncertain. V lost 5 bases and J lost 5, with 15 bases in between. Germline V gene data show CDR1 as DFQATT and CDR2 as SNEGSKA (reference sequence). This CDR3 spans 13 amino acids.

This clonotype has a count of ten or more. The chain carries TRBV6-1 and TRBJ2-5, with D perhaps matching TRBD2 (7 bases). V shed 6 bases and J shed 2 bases, with 13 bases lying between them. The CDR3 length is 14 residues. Germline CDR1 reads MNHNS; CDR2 reads SASEGT. CDR3 sequence: CASRRGGGQETQYF. The CDR3 DNA is TGTGCCAGCAGACGAGGGGGGGGGCAAGAGACCCAGTACTTC.

This clonotype showed up many times. J is TRBJ2-5 and V is TRBV12-3 or TRBV12-4; 11 bases map to TRBD2. The CDR3 sequence is 15 residues long. V dropped 6 bases and J dropped 5; count of bases not matched to a gene: 8. This CDR3 is CASSTGLADVETQYF. The DNA of the CDR3 is TGTGCCAGCAGCACGGGACTAGCGGATGTCGAGACCCAGTACTTC.

Ten or more counts support this clonotype. The rearrangement links TRBV6-5 to TRBJ1-1; 7 bases align to TRBD1. With 5 bases clipped from V and 1 base from J, the junction kept 4 bases outside the gene matches. CDR1 is MNHEY and CDR2 is SVGAGI in the germline V gene. The CDR3 runs 14 residues. CDR3 residues: CASSTPGGNTEAFF. The DNA for the CDR3 is TGTGCCAGCAGTACCCCAGGGGGGAACACTGAAGCTTTCTTT.

The chain employs TRBV12-3 or TRBV12-4 and TRBJ1-2; 10 nucleotides align to TRBD1. The CDR3 runs to 13 residues. V was clipped by 5 bases and J by 7 bases; unmatched bases: 4. The CDR3 DNA sequence: TGTGCCAGCAGTACCCGGGACAGGGGTGGCTACACCTTC. This translates into CASSTRDRGGYTF.

The chain has TRBV24-1 and TRBJ2-7; the D gene is possibly TRBD2 (6 bases). Trimming left V 5 bases short and J 9 bases short, with 13 bases between. The length of the CDR3 is 12 residues. The germline V gene encodes CDR1 KGHDR and CDR2 SFDVKD. The CDR3 region is CATSAGGNRQYF. CDR3 DNA: TGTGCCACCAGTGCGGGCGGGAACCGGCAGTACTTC.

This clonotype was counted many times. The chain recombines TRBV6-1 with TRBJ2-7; perhaps TRBD1 as D (6 bases). Trimming took off 5 bases at V and 1 base at J, with 15 bases between the two ends. This CDR3 spans 15 amino acids. Germline V gene lookup returns CDR1 MNHNS and CDR2 SASEGT. The CDR3 DNA follows: TGTGCCAGCAGTACCAACGACAGGAGATCCTACGAGCAGTACTTC. Translated, it gives CASSTNDRRSYEQYF.

This clonotype was recorded at least ten times. The chain recombines TRBV12-5 with TRBJ1-5, with no clear D. CDR1 is LGHNT, CDR2 FRNRAP, per germline. The ends were cut back, 3 bases at V and 7 bases at J, with 7 bases in the middle. The CDR3 has 12 residues. CDR3 sequence reads: CASGFPSQPQHF. Here the CDR3 DNA reads TGTGCTAGTGGTTTTCCCTCGCAGCCCCAGCATTTT.

This clonotype came up many times. CDR3 protein: CASSLSGDPTARHQPQHF. CDR3 sequence (DNA): TGTGCCAGCAGTTTAAGCGGAGACCCGACAGCTCGGCATCAGCCCCAGCATTTT. The rearrangement joins TRBV12-3 or TRBV12-4 to TRBJ1-5, with D tentatively TRBD1 (5 bases). CDR3 length: 18 residues. V lost 2 bases and J 5 bases, leaving 22 bases between the germline ends.

This clonotype was found many times. The CDR3 reads CASSRATGNQETQYF. The CDR3 coding sequence is TGCGCCAGCAGCCGAGCGACAGGGAATCAAGAGACCCAGTACTTC. This chain connects TRBV5-1 to TRBJ2-5; TRBD1 matches at 7 bases. There are 15 residues in the CDR3. The ends lost 4 bases at V and 2 bases at J; junction bases unmatched: 8. CDR1 is SGHRS, CDR2 YFSETQ, per germline.

The chain uses TRBV12-3 or TRBV12-4 and TRBJ1-5; D gene ambiguous. This CDR3 contains 15 residues. With 7 bases removed from V and 4 bases from J, the gap between germline ends came to 17 bases. CDR3: CASKEELTDNQPQHF. Here the CDR3 DNA reads TGTGCCAGCAAGGAAGAACTGACGGATAATCAGCCCCAGCATTTT.

This clonotype was observed many times. V and J are TRBV28 and TRBJ2-7; the D call may be TRBD1 or TRBD2 (7 bases each). Germline CDR1 and CDR2: MDHEN and SYDVKM. Trimming cost V 6 bases and J 6 bases, with 24 bases left between them. The CDR3 extends over 16 amino acids. The CDR3 loop is CASSPRGRAISREQYF. The CDR3 DNA is TGTGCCAGCAGCCCCAGGGGGAGGGCCATCAGTCGCGAGCAGTACTTC.

This clonotype occurred a few times. This chain connects TRBV30 to TRBJ2-2; 10 positions match TRBD1. The CDR3 is 15 amino acids. Germline CDR1 is GTSNPN and CDR2 is SVGIG (reference sequence). J gave up 4 bases and V 3 bases, and 5 bases lay outside the gene matches. The CDR3 sequence: CAWRRQGAATGELFF. CDR3 coding DNA: TGTGCCTGGAGGCGACAGGGGGCGGCCACCGGGGAGCTGTTTTTT. Combining the CDR3 with reference TRBV30 and TRBJ2-2 gives the whole variable domain SQTIHQWPATLVQPVGSPLSLECTVEGTSNPNLYWYRQAAGRGLQLLFYSVGIGQISSEVPQNLSASRPQDRQFILSSKKLLLSDSGFYLCAWRRQGAATGELFFGEGSRLTVL.

This clonotype was picked up many times. Mismatch with germline at one junction end may stem from a read error. The rearrangement joins TRBV28 to TRBJ2-7; 9 bases are a match to TRBD2. Germline V gene data show CDR1 as MDHEN and CDR2 as SYDVKM. The CDR3 has 11 residues. CDR3 sequence (DNA): TGTACCAGCGGGGGGTTCGGCGAGCAGTACTTC. Amino acids: CTSGGFGEQYF.

This clonotype was counted at least ten times. The chain couples TRBV12-3 or TRBV12-4 to TRBJ2-5; TRBD2 aligns across 12 bases. The CDR3 contains 15 residues. After removal of 5 bases from V and 4 bases from J, the junction contained 5 bases not matched to a gene. The CDR3 DNA sequence: TGTGCCAGCAGTGGTCCTAGCGGGGGGGTAGAGACCCAGTACTTC. Translated, it gives CASSGPSGGVETQYF.

Turning to this clonotype: A much more abundant neighbour one base away suggests this may be a read error. This is likely a read error, given that the CDR3 carries no conserved phenylalanine or tryptophan at its end. The rearrangement uses TRBV6-2 or TRBV6-3 and TRBJ2-2; D is possibly TRBD1 (5 bases). The germline gives CDR1 MNHEY, CDR2 SVGEGT. V lost 7 bases and J lost 3, with 9 bases in between. There are 13 residues in the CDR3. CDR3 loop: CASKKTDTGELFV. CDR3 coding DNA: TGTGCCAGCAAAAAGACAGACACCGGGGAGCTGTTTGTT.

J is TRBJ1-2 and V is TRBV30; D gene uncertain. The CDR3 length is 13 residues. The ends were cut back, 1 base at V and 2 bases at J, with 8 bases in the middle. Per the germline V gene, CDR1 is GTSNPN and CDR2 is SVGIG (reference sequence). CDR3 coding DNA: TGTGCCTGGAGTGGGGTAGGGAACTATGGCTACACCTTC. It specifies CAWSGVGNYGYTF.

There are many counts of this clonotype. DNA of the CDR3: TGTGCCAGCAGTTTGGGGACAAGTCGTAGCTACACCTTC. Its translation: CASSLGTSRSYTF. The rearrangement links TRBV27 to TRBJ1-2; D is possibly TRBD1 (6 bases). V lost 3 bases and J lost 9, with 14 bases in between. Germline CDR1 and CDR2: MNHEY and SMNVEV (reference sequence). The CDR3 is made up of 13 amino acids.

This clonotype was observed at least ten times. The rearrangement joins TRBV12-3 or TRBV12-4 to TRBJ1-2; D possibly corresponds to TRBD1 (5 bases). The CDR3 spans 14 residues. V was trimmed by 7 bases and J by 0 bases, leaving 12 bases between them. The CDR3 DNA follows: TGTGCCAGCACCCCGCGGGGGGCTAACTATGGCTACACCTTC. Its protein product is CASTPRGANYGYTF.

This clonotype has a count of ten or more. The chain links TRBV29-1 to TRBJ2-5; D gene uncertain. V lost 6 bases and J lost 3, with 11 bases in between. Per germline, CDR1 SQVTM and CDR2 ANQGSEA. This CDR3 has 12 residues. CDR3 region: CSVSPNEETQYF. The CDR3 DNA is TGCAGCGTCTCACCGAACGAAGAGACCCAGTACTTC. The complete variable domain, with remaining parts taken from reference TRBV29-1 and TRBJ2-5, reads SAVISQKPSRDICQRGTSLTIQCQVDSQVTMMFWYRQQPGQSLTLIATANQGSEATYESGFVIDKFPISRPNLTFSTLTVSNMSPEDSSIYLCSVSPNEETQYFGPGTRLLVL.

This clonotype was seen repeatedly, ten times or more. The rearrangement joins TRBV9 to TRBJ1-1; D is undetermined. V dropped 0 bases and J dropped 4 bases, with 4 bases sitting between them. The V gene's germline CDR1 is SGDLS and CDR2 YYNGEE. CDR3 length equals 12 residues. Here the CDR3 DNA reads TGTGCCAGCAGCGTAGCGGGCACTGAAGCTTTCTTT. It codes for CASSVAGTEAFF.

This clonotype was observed many times. V usage is TRBV20-1 and J usage is TRBJ1-3; D unclear. Germline CDR1 is DFQATT and CDR2 is SNEGSKA (reference sequence). Between the trimmed V and J ends, which lost 1 base and 0 bases, there was a span of 13 bases. CDR3 length: 16 residues. CDR3 region: CSARGPGLGSGNTIYF. For the CDR3, the DNA is TGCAGTGCTAGAGGGCCAGGACTGGGCTCTGGAAACACCATATATTTT.

This clonotype was seen ten or more times. V usage is TRBV12-3 or TRBV12-4 and J usage is TRBJ2-7, with 9 bases aligning to TRBD2. The CDR3 is made up of 15 amino acids. The junction had 13 bases not matched to a gene; V was cut back by 6 bases and J by 7 bases. The CDR3 spells CASSLMGTSTLEQYF. The DNA of the CDR3 is TGTGCCAGCAGCCTTATGGGGACTAGCACTCTAGAGCAGTACTTC.

This clonotype was recorded at least ten times. The chain uses TRBV29-1 and TRBJ2-7; no clear D. The length of the CDR3 is 13 residues. Germline V lookup: CDR1 SQVTM, CDR2 ANQGSEA. V was trimmed by 4 bases and J by 5 bases, leaving 15 bases between them. The CDR3, as DNA: TGCAGCGTTGTCCTCCTAGATATCAACGAGCAGTACTTC. Translation: CSVVLLDINEQYF.

This clonotype was observed at least ten times. The chain couples TRBV27 to TRBJ1-1, with D hard to call. The V end was cut by 3 bases, the J end by 6 bases, with 11 bases between. The CDR3 is made up of 13 amino acids. Germline V gene data show CDR1 as MNHEY and CDR2 as SMNVEV (reference sequence). In DNA, the CDR3 is TGTGCCAGCAGTTTTCGGCGTGGAGCTGAAGCTTTCTTT. It translates to CASSFRRGAEAFF.

This clonotype was counted at least ten times. The chain employs TRBV28 and TRBJ1-2; a possible D gene is TRBD1 (5 bases). CDR1 MDHEN and CDR2 SYDVKM come from the germline V gene. V lost 3 bases, J lost 8 bases, and 16 bases lay in between. This CDR3 comprises 14 residues. This chain's CDR3 is CASSLIDSARGYTF. Here the CDR3 DNA reads TGTGCCAGCAGTTTGATTGACAGTGCCAGGGGCTACACCTTC.

This chain links TRBV5-1 with TRBJ1-5, with D possibly TRBD1 on 6 matching bases. CDR3 length equals 14 residues. Germline CDR1 is SGHRS and CDR2 is YFSETQ. Trimming removed 8 bases from V and 2 bases from J, with 14 bases in between. The CDR3 sequence: CARSGRTGNQPQHF. The CDR3 region has the DNA TGCGCCAGATCCGGTCGGACAGGCAATCAGCCCCAGCATTTT.

This clonotype was counted at least ten times. The chain links TRBV6-5 to TRBJ1-5, with 8 nucleotides matching TRBD1. J was trimmed by 9 bases and V by 5 bases; bases with no gene match: 9. The CDR3 has 14 amino acids. Germline V gives CDR1 MNHEY, CDR2 SVGAGI. DNA of the CDR3: TGTGCCAGCAGTACCAGGGGGCGCATCCTGCCCCAGCATTTT. Translating gives CASSTRGRILPQHF.

There are a few counts of this clonotype. This chain links TRBV5-1 with TRBJ2-7; a possible D gene is TRBD1 (6 bases). CDR1 and CDR2 from the germline V gene are SGHRS and YFSETQ. V lost 1 base to trimming and J lost 2 bases, with 13 bases between them. The CDR3 is 15 amino acids. Written as DNA, the CDR3 is TGCGCCAGCAGCTTGACAGGGCAATGGGCCTACGAGCAGTACTTC. Translation: CASSLTGQWAYEQYF. The entire variable domain, with the rest obtained from reference TRBV5-1 and TRBJ2-7, is as follows: KAGVTQTPRYLIKTRGQQVTLSCSPISGHRSVSWYQQTPGQGLQFLFEYFSETQRNKGNFPGRFSGRQFSNSRSEMNVSTLELGDSALYLCASSLTGQWAYEQYFGPGTRLTVT.

The chain recombines TRBV12-3 or TRBV12-4 with TRBJ2-7; D is unresolved. The CDR3 covers 14 residues. V lost 6 bases, J lost 1 base, and 13 bases lay in between. CDR3 protein: CASSLSPPSYEQYF. Here the CDR3 DNA reads TGTGCCAGCAGCCTGTCCCCACCTTCCTACGAGCAGTACTTC.